Described below is a single TCR beta chain sequence and its context. Germline-derived CDR1 and CDR2 are MNHEY and SMNVEV (reference sequence). The CDR3 contains 13 residues. The V end was cut by 0 bases, the J end by 3 bases, with 6 bases between. The data were taken from a study of cytomegalovirus exposure and HLA in healthy donors. Primers: 60 Vbeta forward and 13 Jbeta reverse. Assay used: immunoSEQ multiplex PCR; TCRdb lists only in-frame clones, some missing. This sample yields roughly 100,000 clones, of which 70% are seen a single time; 11% belongs to the top ten. The source of this sequence is a man in his forties in good health and CMV-seropositive. Sequencing input: PBMCs. The chain couples TRBV27 to TRBJ2-7, with a weak D call TRBD1 (5 bases). CDR3 in amino acids: CASSLSDSYEQYF. CDR3 coding DNA: TGTGCCAGCAGTTTATCCGACAGCTACGAGCAGTACTTC.